This T cell receptor (beta chain) was sequenced for a study of cytomegalovirus exposure and HLA in healthy donors. Study at large: Of roughly 400 genotyped donors, 80% to 85% grouped in the Caucasian-associated ancestry cluster. Study-wide findings and caveats: Being productive about 87% or about 30% of the time was typical of most TCR beta V segments in an earlier analysis.

About this clone: Its antigen is not known.

Germline V gene sequence: CDR1 MGHDK, CDR2 SYGVNS. V lost 6 bases and J lost 3, with 14 bases in between. This CDR3 contains 14 residues. Researchers ran the PCR with 60 Vbeta and 13 Jbeta primers. Profiled with immunoSEQ multiplex PCR; TCRdb holds only in-frame clones, not every one. The table includes 200,000 or so clones, 70% to 80% detected once. The sample comprised PBMCs. The sequence was collected from a girl aged 2 to 9 in good health and CMV-seronegative. This sequence joins TRBV25-1 and TRBJ2-5, with D tentatively TRBD1 (7 bases). CDR3 DNA: TGTGCCAGCAGCGGAGGGGGCCCCAAAGAGACCCAGTACTTC. This codes for CASSGGGPKETQYF.